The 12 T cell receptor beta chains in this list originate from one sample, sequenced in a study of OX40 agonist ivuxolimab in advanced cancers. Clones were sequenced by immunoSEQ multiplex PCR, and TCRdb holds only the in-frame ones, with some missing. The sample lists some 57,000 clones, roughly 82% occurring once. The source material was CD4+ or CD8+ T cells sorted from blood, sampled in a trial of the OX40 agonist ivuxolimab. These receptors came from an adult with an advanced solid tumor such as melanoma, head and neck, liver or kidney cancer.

CDR3 DNA sequence: TGTGCCAGCAGCGATACAGGGGGTATCGGCACAGATACGCAGTATTTT. This encodes CASSDTGGIGTDTQYF. The V gene is TRBV14, the J gene TRBJ2-3; 8 bases map to TRBD1. Germline assignment: CDR1 SGHDN and CDR2 FVKESK. Germline trimming cut 5 bases from V and 1 base from J; bases unmatched to any gene: 8. The CDR3 sequence is 16 residues long.

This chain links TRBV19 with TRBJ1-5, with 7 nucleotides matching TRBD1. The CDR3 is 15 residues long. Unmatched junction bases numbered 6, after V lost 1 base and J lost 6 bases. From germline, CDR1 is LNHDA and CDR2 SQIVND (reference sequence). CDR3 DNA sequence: TGTGCCAGTAGTATAGGGAGGGGGCAAGTTCAGCCCCAGCATTTT. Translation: CASSIGRGQVQPQHF.

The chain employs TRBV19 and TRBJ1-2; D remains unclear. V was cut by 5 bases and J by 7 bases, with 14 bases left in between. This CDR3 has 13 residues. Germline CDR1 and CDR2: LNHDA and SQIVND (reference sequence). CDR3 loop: CASSPPTLGGYTF. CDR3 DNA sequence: TGTGCCAGTAGTCCGCCGACTTTGGGTGGCTACACCTTC.

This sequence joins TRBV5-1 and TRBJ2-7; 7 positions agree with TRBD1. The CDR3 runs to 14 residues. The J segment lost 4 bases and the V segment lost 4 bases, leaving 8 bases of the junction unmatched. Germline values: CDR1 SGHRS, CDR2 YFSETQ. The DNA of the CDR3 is TGCGCCAGCAGCCGACAGGGACAGACTTACGAGCAGTACTTC. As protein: CASSRQGQTYEQYF.

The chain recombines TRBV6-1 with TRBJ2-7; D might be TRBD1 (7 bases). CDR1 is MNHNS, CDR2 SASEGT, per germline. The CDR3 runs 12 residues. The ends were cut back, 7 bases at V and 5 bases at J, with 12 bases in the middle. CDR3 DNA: TGTGCCAGCAAAGGAGGGGGCAACGAGCAGTACTTC. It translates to CASKGGGNEQYF.

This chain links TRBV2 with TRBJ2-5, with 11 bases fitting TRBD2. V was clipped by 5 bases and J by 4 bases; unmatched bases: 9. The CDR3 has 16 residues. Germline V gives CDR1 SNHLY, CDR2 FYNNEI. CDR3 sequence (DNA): TGTGCCAGCAGTCCTCGACTAGCGGGGATAGGAGAGACCCAGTACTTC. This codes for CASSPRLAGIGETQYF.

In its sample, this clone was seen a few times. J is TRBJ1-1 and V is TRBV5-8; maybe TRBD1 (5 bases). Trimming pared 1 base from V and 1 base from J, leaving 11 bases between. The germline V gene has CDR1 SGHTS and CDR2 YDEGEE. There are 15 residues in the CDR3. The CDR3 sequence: CASSLWGRANTEAFF. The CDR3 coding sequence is TGTGCCAGCAGCTTGTGGGGCAGGGCGAACACTGAAGCTTTCTTT.

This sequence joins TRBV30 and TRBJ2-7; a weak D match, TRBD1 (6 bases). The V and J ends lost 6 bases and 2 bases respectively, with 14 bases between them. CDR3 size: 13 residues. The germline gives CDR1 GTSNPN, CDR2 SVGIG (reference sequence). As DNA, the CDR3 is TGTGCCTGCTTACAGGGAACAACCTACGAGCAGTACTTC. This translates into CACLQGTTYEQYF.

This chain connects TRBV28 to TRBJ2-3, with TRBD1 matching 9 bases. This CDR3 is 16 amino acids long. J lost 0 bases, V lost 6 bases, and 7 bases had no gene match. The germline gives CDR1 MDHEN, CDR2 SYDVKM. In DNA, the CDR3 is TGTGCCAGCAGGGAAGGGACAGGGTATAGCACAGATACGCAGTATTTT. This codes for CASREGTGYSTDTQYF.

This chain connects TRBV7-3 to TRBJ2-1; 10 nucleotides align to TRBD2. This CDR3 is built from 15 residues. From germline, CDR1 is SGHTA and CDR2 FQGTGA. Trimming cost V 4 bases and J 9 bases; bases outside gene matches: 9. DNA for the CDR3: TGTGCCAGCAGCTCGACCGGGACTAGCGCCGGTGAGCAGTTCTTC. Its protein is CASSSTGTSAGEQFF. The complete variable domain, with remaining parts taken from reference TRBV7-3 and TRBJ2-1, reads GAGVSQTPSNKVTEKGKYVELRCDPISGHTALYWYRQSLGQGPEFLIYFQGTGAADDSGLPNDRFFAVRPEGSVSTLKIQRTERGDSAVYLCASSSTGTSAGEQFFGPGTRLTVL.

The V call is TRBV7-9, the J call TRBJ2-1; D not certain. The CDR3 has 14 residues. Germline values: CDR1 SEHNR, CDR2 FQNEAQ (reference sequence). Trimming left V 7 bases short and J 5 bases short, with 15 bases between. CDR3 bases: TGTGCCAGCACCGACATATCAGAGAACAATGAGCAGTTCTTC. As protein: CASTDISENNEQFF.

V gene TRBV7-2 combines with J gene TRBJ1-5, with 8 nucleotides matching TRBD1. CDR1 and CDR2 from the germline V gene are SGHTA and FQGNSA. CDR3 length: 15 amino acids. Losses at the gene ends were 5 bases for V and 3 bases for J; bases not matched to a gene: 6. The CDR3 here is CASSLRQGTNQPQHF. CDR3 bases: TGTGCCAGCAGCCTACGACAGGGGACCAATCAGCCCCAGCATTTT.